Listed below are T cell receptor beta chains from one sample, sequenced in a study of OX40 agonist ivuxolimab in advanced cancers. TCRdb's copy holds only in-frame clones and misses some; the assay was immunoSEQ multiplex PCR. This sample has about 76,000 clones, with approximately 85% found just once. The starting material was CD4+ or CD8+ T cells sorted from blood, obtained in a trial of the OX40 agonist ivuxolimab. The receptors stem from an adult with an advanced solid tumor such as melanoma, head and neck, liver or kidney cancer. Each CDR3 is given with its conserved first and last residue. A D gene is named only where the DNA matches it firmly. For some rows the clone size is stated as once, few or many, or as a class when expanded; others skip it.

TRBJ2-7,.,TRBV13,.,TGTGCCAGCAGCTTATATCTAGGGCGGAAAATGACCTACGAGCAGTACTTC,CASSLYLGRKMTYEQYF
TRBJ2-6,.,TRBV29-1,TRBD1,TGCAGCGTACGAACGACAGGGGTTGGGAGGTCTGGGGCCAACGTCCTGACTTTC,CSVRTTGVGRSGANVLTF
TRBJ2-2,.,TRBV27,.,TGTGCCAGCAGACCCGCCGGGGGGCCTACCACCGGGGAGCTGTTTTTT,CASRPAGGPTTGELFF
TRBJ2-5,.,TRBV12-5,TRBD1,TGTGCTAGTGGTTCGTTGACAGGGGGCCAAGAGACCCAGTACTTC,CASGSLTGGQETQYF
TRBJ1-1,.,TRBV5-1,.,TGCGCCAGCAGCCCGACAACAGGGAGCCCTGAAGCTTTCTTT,CASSPTTGSPEAFF
TRBJ1-4,.,TRBV5-6,.,TGTGCCAGCAGCTTTCCGCTGGGCGATCGCCCTTCTAATGAAAAACTGTTTTTT,CASSFPLGDRPSNEKLFF
TRBJ2-3,.,TRBV7-9,.,TGTGCCAGCAGCTTAAGGCGAAAGGGGCTGACGCAGTATTTT,CASSLRRKGLTQYF
TRBJ2-2,.,TRBV27,.,TGTGCCAGCAGTCCGTGGAGGGCCGGGGAGCTGTTTTTT,CASSPWRAGELFF
TRBJ1-2,.,TRBV30,.,TGTGCCTGGAATTCCGGGGACTATGGCTACACCTTC,CAWNSGDYGYTF
TRBJ2-5,.,TRBV18,.,TGTGCCAGCTCACCGACCGTACAGGGAGGAGAGACCCAGTACTTC,CASSPTVQGGETQYF
TRBJ2-5,once,TRBV18,.,TGTGCCAGCTCACCTAGACAGGACCGACAAGAGACCCAGTACTTC,CASSPRQDRQETQYF
TRBJ2-5,.,TRBV5-1,TRBD1,TGCGCCAGCAGCATAGGGACAGGGAGGCAAGAGACCCAGTACTTC,CASSIGTGRQETQYF
TRBJ2-2,.,TRBV5-1,.,TGCGCCAGCAGCTTGGCTACGGGAACCGGGGAGCTGTTTTTT,CASSLATGTGELFF
TRBJ2-7,.,TRBV30,TRBD2,TGTGCCTGGACTAGCGGGGGGAGTGTGCAGTACTTC,CAWTSGGSVQYF
TRBJ1-2,.,TRBV11-2,TRBD1,TGTGCCAGCAGCTCCGTATTCAGGGACAGGGGTGGCTACACCTTC,CASSSVFRDRGGYTF
TRBJ1-5,.,TRBV2,.,TGTGCCAGCAGTGAAACTAGGGCCCAGCCCCAGCATTTT,CASSETRAQPQHF